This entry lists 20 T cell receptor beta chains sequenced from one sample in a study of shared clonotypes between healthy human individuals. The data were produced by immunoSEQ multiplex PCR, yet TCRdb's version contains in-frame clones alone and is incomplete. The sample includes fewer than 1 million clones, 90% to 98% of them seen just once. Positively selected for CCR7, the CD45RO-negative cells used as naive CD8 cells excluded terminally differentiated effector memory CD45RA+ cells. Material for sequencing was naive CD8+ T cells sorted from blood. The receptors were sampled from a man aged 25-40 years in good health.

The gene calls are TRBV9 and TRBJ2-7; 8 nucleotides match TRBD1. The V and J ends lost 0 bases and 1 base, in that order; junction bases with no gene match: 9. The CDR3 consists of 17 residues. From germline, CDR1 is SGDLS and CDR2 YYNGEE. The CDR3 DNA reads TGTGCCAGCAGCGTAGGGGGAGTGAGGACAGGGTCCTACGAGCAGTACTTC. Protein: CASSVGGVRTGSYEQYF.

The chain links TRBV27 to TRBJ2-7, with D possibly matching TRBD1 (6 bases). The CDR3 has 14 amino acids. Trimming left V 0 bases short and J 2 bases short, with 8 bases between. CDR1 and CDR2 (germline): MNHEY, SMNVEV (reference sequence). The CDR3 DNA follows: TGTGCCAGCAGTTTATCGGGGGCCCCCTACGAGCAGTACTTC. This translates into CASSLSGAPYEQYF.

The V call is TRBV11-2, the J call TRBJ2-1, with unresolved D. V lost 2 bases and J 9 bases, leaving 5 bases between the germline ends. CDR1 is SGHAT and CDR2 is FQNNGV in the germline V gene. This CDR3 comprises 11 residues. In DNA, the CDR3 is TGTGCCAGCAGCTTAAATAGTGAGCAGTTCTTC. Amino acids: CASSLNSEQFF.

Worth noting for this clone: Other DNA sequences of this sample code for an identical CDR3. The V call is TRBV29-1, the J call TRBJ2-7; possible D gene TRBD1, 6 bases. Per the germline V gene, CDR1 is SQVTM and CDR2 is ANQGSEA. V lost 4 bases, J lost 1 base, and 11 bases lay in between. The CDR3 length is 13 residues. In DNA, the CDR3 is TGCAGCGTTGTACCGGACAGTTCCTACGAGCAGTACTTC. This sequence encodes CSVVPDSSYEQYF.

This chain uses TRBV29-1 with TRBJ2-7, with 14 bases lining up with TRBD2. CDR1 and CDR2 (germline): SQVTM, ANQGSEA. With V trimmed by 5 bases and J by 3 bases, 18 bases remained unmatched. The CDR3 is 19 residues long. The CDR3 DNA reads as TGCAGCGTTATTGAAGGGACATCCGGGACTAGCGGGAGAGGCTACGAGCAGTACTTC. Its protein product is CSVIEGTSGTSGRGYEQYF.

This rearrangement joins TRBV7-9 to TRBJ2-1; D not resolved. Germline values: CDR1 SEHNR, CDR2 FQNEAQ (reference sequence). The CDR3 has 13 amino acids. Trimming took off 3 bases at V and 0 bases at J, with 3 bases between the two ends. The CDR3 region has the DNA TGTGCCAGCAGCTTTATCTCCTACAATGAGCAGTTCTTC. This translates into CASSFISYNEQFF.

The CDR3 nucleotides read TGCAGCGTTGAATCTGACAGGCTACATTACAATGAGCAGTTCTTC. This encodes CSVESDRLHYNEQFF. This sequence joins TRBV29-1 and TRBJ2-1; the D gene is possibly TRBD1 (6 bases). V lost 2 bases and J lost 4, with 15 bases in between. CDR3 length: 15 amino acids. The germline V gene encodes CDR1 SQVTM and CDR2 ANQGSEA.

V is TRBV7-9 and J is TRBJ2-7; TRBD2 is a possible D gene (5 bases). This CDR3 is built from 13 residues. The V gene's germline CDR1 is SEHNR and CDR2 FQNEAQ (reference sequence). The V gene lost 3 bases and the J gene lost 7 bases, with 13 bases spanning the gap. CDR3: CASSLSPTGEQYF. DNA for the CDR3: TGTGCCAGCAGCTTGTCTCCTACGGGGGAGCAGTACTTC.

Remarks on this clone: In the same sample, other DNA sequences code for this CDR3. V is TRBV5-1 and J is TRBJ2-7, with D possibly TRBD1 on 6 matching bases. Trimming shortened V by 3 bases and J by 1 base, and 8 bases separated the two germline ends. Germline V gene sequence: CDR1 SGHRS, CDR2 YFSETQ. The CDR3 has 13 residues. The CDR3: CASSSTGSYEQYF. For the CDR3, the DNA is TGCGCCAGCAGCTCTACAGGGTCCTACGAGCAGTACTTC.

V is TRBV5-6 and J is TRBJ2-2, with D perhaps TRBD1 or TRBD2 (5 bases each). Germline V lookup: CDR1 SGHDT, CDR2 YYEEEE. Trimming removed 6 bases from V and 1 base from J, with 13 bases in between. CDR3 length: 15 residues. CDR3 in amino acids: CASMPGPRNTGELFF. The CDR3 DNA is TGTGCCAGCATGCCGGGACCCCGGAACACCGGGGAGCTGTTTTTT.

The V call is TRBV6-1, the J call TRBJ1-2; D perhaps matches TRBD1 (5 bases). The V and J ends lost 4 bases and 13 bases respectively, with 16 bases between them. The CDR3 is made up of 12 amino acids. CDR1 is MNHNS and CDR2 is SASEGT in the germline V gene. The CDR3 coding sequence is TGTGCCAGCAGTGGCGGACAAACCCCTACCACCTTC. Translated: CASSGGQTPTTF.

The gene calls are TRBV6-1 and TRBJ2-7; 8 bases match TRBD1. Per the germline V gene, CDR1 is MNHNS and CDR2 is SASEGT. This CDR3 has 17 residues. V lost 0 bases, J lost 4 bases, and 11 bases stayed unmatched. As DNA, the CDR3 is TGTGCCAGCAGTGAAGCGCGCCGGATGGACAGGGTTTACGAGCAGTACTTC. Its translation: CASSEARRMDRVYEQYF.

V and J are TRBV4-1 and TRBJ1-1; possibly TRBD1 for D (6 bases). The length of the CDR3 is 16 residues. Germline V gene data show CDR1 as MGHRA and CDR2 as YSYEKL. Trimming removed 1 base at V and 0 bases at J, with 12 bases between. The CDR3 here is CASSQGGAGVNTEAFF. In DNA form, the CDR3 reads TGCGCCAGCAGCCAAGGGGGGGCCGGTGTGAACACTGAAGCTTTCTTT.

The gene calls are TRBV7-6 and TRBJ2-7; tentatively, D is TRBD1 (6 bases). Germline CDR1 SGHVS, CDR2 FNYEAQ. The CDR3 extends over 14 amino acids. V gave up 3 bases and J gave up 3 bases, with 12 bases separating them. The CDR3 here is CASSLTGTHYEQYF. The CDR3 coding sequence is TGTGCCAGCAGCTTGACAGGAACCCACTACGAGCAGTACTTC.

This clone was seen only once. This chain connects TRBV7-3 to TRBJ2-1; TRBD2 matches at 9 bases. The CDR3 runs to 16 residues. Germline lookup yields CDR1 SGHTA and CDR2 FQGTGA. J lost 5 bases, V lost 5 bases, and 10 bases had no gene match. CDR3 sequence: CASSPRGLAPDNEQFF. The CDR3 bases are TGTGCCAGCAGCCCAAGGGGACTAGCTCCTGACAATGAGCAGTTCTTC.

CDR3 in DNA: TGTGCCAGCAGCCGGGGCTGGGGAGACACAGATACGCAGTATTTT. Its protein is CASSRGWGDTDTQYF. The chain links TRBV7-7 to TRBJ2-3; TRBD1 or TRBD2 may be the D gene (5 bases each). With 5 bases removed from V and 2 bases from J, the gap between germline ends came to 14 bases. This CDR3 comprises 15 residues. Germline V CDR1 and CDR2: SSHAT, FNYEAQ (reference sequence).

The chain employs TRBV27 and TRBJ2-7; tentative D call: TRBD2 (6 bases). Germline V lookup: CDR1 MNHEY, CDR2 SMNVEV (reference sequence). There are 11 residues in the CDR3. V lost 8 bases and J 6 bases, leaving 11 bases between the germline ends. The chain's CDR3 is CASGGAGEQYF. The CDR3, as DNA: TGTGCCAGCGGAGGGGCTGGCGAGCAGTACTTC.

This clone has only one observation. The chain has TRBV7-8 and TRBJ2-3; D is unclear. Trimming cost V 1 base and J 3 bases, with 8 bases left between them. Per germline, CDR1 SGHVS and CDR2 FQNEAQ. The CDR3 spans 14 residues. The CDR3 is CASSLVEWTDTQYF. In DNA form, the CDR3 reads TGTGCCAGCAGCTTAGTTGAATGGACAGATACGCAGTATTTT.

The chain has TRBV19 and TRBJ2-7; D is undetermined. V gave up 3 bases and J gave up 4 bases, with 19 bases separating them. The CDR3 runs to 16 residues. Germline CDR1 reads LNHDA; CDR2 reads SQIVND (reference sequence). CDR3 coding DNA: TGTGCCAGTAGTATGCTGTCTCAGGCAGGTCGGTACGAGCAGTACTTC. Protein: CASSMLSQAGRYEQYF.

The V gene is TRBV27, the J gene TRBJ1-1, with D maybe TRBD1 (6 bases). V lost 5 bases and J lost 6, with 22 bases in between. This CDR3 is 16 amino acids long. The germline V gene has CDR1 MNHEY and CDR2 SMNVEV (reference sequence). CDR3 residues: CASSPGGGRDTAEAFF. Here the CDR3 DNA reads TGTGCCAGCAGTCCCGGGGGGGGCAGGGACACCGCTGAAGCTTTCTTT.